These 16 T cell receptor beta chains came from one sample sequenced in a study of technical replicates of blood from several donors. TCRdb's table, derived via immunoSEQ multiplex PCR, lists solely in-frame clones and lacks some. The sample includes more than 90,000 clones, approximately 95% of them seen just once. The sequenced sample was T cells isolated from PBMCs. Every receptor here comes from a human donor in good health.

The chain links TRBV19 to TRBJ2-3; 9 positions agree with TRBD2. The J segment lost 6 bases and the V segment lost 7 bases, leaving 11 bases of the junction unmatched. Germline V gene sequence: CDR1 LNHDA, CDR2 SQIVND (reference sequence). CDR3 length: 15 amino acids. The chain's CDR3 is CASTSGGRALDTQYF. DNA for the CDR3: TGTGCCAGTACCTCTGGCGGGAGGGCCCTGGATACGCAGTATTTT. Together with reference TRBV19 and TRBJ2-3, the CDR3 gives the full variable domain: DGGITQSPKYLFRKEGQNVTLSCEQNLNHDAMYWYRQDPGQGLRLIYYSQIVNDFQKGDIAEGYSVSREKKESFPLTVTSAQKNPTAFYLCASTSGGRALDTQYFGPGTRLTVL.

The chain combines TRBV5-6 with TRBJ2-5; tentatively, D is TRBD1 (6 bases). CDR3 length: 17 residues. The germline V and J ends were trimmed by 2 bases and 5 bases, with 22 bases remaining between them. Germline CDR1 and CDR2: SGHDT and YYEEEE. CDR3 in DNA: TGTGCCAGCAGCTTCGTGGACAGCCTTGCTGAGTCGGAGACCCAGTACTTC. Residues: CASSFVDSLAESETQYF.

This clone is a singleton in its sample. The CDR3 region is CASSSPGPVYEQYF. The CDR3 coding sequence is TGTGCCAGCAGTTCCCCCGGTCCGGTTTACGAGCAGTACTTC. This chain links TRBV6-6 with TRBJ2-7; D is ambiguous. Trimming took 4 bases from V and 4 from J, leaving 14 bases between them. The CDR3 is 14 residues long. CDR1 and CDR2 from the germline V gene are MNHNY and SVGAGI (reference sequence).

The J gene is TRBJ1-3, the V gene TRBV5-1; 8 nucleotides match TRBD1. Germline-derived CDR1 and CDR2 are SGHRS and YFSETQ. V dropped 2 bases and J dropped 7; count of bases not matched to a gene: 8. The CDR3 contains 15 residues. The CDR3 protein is CASSLWTGTGNTIYF. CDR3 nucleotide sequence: TGCGCCAGCAGCTTATGGACAGGGACGGGGAACACCATATATTTT.

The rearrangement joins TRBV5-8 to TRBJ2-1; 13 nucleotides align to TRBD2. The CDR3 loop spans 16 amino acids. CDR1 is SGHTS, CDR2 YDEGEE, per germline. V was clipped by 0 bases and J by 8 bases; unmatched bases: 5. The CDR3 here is CASSLDGTSGIDEQFF. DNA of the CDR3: TGTGCCAGCAGCTTGGACGGGACTAGCGGGATCGATGAGCAGTTCTTC.

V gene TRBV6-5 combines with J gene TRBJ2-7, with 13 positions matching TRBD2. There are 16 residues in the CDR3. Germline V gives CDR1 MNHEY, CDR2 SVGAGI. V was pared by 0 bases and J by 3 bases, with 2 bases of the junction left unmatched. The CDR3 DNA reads TGTGCCAGCAGTTACTCAGGACTAGCGGGGGACTACGAGCAGTACTTC. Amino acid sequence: CASSYSGLAGDYEQYF.

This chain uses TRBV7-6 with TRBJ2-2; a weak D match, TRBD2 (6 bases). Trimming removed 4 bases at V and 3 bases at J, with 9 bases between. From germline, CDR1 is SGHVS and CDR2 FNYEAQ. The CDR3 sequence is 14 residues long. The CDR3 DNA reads TGTGCCAGCAGCTCGACTAGTTACACCGGGGAGCTGTTTTTT. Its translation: CASSSTSYTGELFF.

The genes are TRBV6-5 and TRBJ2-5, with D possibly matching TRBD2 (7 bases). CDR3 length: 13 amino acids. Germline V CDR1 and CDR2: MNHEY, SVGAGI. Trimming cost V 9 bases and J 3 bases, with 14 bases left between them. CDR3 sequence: CARGGQPKETQYF. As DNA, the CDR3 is TGTGCCAGGGGGGGGCAGCCTAAAGAGACCCAGTACTTC.

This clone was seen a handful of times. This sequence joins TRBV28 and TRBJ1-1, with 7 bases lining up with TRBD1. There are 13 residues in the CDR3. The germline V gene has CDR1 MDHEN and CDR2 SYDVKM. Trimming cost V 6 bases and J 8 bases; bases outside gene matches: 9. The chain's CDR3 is CASSTYRDREAFF. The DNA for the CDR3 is TGTGCCAGCAGCACTTACCGGGACAGAGAAGCTTTCTTT.

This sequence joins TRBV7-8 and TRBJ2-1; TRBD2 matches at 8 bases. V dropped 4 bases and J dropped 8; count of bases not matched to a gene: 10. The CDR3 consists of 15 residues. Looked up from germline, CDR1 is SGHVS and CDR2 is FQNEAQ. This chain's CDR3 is CASSSPGTSLYEQFF. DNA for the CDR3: TGTGCCAGCAGCTCACCCGGGACTAGTCTTTATGAGCAGTTCTTC.

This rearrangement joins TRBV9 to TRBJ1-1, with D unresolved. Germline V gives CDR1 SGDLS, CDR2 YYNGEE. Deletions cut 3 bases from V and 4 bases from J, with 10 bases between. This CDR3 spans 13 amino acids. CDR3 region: CASSGPTGTEAFF. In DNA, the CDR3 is TGTGCCAGCAGCGGACCGACGGGCACTGAAGCTTTCTTT.

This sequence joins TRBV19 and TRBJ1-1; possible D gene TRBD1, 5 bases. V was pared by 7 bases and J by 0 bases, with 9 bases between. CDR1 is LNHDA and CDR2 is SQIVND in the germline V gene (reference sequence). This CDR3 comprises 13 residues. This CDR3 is CASKATVNTEAFF. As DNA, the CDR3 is TGTGCCAGTAAGGCGACAGTGAACACTGAAGCTTTCTTT.

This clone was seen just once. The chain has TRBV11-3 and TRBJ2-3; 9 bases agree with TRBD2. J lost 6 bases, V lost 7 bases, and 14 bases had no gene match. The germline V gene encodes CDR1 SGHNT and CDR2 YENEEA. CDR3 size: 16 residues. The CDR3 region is CASTIRPASGIDTQYF. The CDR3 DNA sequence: TGTGCCAGCACCATAAGGCCTGCTAGCGGGATCGATACGCAGTATTTT.

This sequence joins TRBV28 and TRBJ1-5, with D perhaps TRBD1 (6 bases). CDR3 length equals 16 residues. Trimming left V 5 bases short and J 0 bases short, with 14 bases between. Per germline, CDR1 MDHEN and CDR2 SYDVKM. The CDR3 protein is CASSLIRGISNQPQHF. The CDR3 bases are TGTGCCAGCAGTCTTATCAGGGGAATTAGCAATCAGCCCCAGCATTTT. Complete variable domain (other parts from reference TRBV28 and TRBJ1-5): DVKVTQSSRYLVKRTGEKVFLECVQDMDHENMFWYRQDPGLGLRLIYFSYDVKMKEKGDIPEGYSVSREKKERFSLILESASTNQTSMYLCASSLIRGISNQPQHFGDGTRLSIL.

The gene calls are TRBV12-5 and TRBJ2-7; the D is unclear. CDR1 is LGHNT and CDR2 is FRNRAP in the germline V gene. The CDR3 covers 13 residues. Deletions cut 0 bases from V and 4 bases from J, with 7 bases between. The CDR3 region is CASGLVLGYEQYF. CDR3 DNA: TGTGCTAGTGGTTTGGTACTCGGGTACGAGCAGTACTTC. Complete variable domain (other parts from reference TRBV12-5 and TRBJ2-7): DARVTQTPRHKVTEMGQEVTMRCQPILGHNTVFWYRQTMMQGLELLAYFRNRAPLDDSGMPKDRFSAEMPDATLATLKIQPSEPRDSAVYFCASGLVLGYEQYFGPGTRLTVT.

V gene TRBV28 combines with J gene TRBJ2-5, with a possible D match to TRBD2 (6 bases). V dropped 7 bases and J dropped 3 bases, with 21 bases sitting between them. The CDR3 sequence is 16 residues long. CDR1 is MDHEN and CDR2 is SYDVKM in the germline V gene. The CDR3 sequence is CASTKHGRMSEETQYF. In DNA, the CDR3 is TGTGCCAGCACCAAGCACGGGAGAATGAGTGAAGAGACCCAGTACTTC. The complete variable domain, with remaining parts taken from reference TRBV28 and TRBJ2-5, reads DVKVTQSSRYLVKRTGEKVFLECVQDMDHENMFWYRQDPGLGLRLIYFSYDVKMKEKGDIPEGYSVSREKKERFSLILESASTNQTSMYLCASTKHGRMSEETQYFGPGTRLLVL.